The 15 T cell receptor beta chains reported below all come from one sample, sequenced in a study of blood T cells in healthy people across ages. Primers used in a second PCR of roughly 7 to 11 cycles were a sample-barcoded 5' primer and a J-beta primer mix. From the 5' RACE reads, TCRdb called clonotypes with MiXCR, one entry per CDR3 protein. The sample holds over 1,500,000 distinct CDR3 sequences, about 50% seen once. Sequencing used blood. These TCRs come from a middle-aged woman in good health.

The J gene is TRBJ1-5, the V gene TRBV24-1; D gene uncertain. V shed 5 bases and J shed 7 bases, with 11 bases lying between them. The CDR3 sequence is 13 residues long. Germline CDR1 is KGHDR and CDR2 is SFDVKD. The CDR3 protein is CATSVAGDQPQHF. Here the CDR3 DNA reads TGTGCCACCAGTGTGGCCGGTGACCAGCCCCAGCATTTT.

V usage is TRBV6-6 and J usage is TRBJ2-2; D call uncertain. V gave up 2 bases and J gave up 8 bases, with 9 bases separating them. The length of the CDR3 is 13 residues. Per germline, CDR1 MNHNY and CDR2 SVGAGI (reference sequence). The chain's CDR3 is CASSYISHGELFF. For the CDR3, the DNA is TGTGCCAGCAGTTACATTTCCCATGGGGAGCTGTTTTTT.

This clonotype showed up just a few times. The gene calls are TRBV12-3 or TRBV12-4 and TRBJ1-1, with D hard to call. V lost 3 bases to trimming and J lost 5 bases, with 13 bases between them. This CDR3 comprises 14 residues. CDR3 in DNA: TGTGCCAGCAGTTTGCAAGGAGTCACGACTGAAGCTTTCTTT. It encodes CASSLQGVTTEAFF.

The J gene is TRBJ1-2, the V gene TRBV4-2; TRBD1 might be the D (5 bases). The germline V and J ends were trimmed by 1 base and 5 bases, with 14 bases remaining between them. Germline lookup yields CDR1 LGHNA and CDR2 YNFKEQ. The CDR3 is made up of 15 amino acids. The CDR3 protein is CASSQVGTGGYGYTF. The DNA for the CDR3 is TGTGCCAGCAGCCAAGTGGGGACTGGGGGATATGGCTACACCTTC.

This clonotype was counted between two and nine times. The rearrangement uses TRBV6-2 or TRBV6-3 and TRBJ2-7, with D possibly matching TRBD1 (6 bases). Per the germline V gene, CDR1 is MNHEY and CDR2 is SVGEGT. CDR3 length: 13 residues. V dropped 7 bases and J dropped 5 bases, with 15 bases sitting between them. The DNA of the CDR3 is TGTGCCAGCACAACAGGGTCTACGAACGAGCAGTACTTC. Protein product: CASTTGSTNEQYF.

The chain has TRBV5-1 and TRBJ2-7, with 7 bases fitting TRBD1. The CDR3 runs 15 residues. V was clipped by 4 bases and J by 1 base; unmatched bases: 8. Looked up from germline, CDR1 is SGHRS and CDR2 is YFSETQ. In DNA, the CDR3 is TGCGCCAGCAGCCCGAAATGGGGACAGTCCTACGAGCAGTACTTC. Its translation: CASSPKWGQSYEQYF.

This chain links TRBV2 with TRBJ2-5; 7 nucleotides agree with TRBD2. The V segment lost 6 bases and the J segment 2 bases; nucleotides outside the gene matches: 9. Germline V gene sequence: CDR1 SNHLY, CDR2 FYNNEI. There are 15 residues in the CDR3. CDR3 protein: CASRGSGLSQETQYF. For the CDR3, the DNA is TGTGCCAGCAGGGGATCGGGACTATCTCAAGAGACCCAGTACTTC.

CDR3: CRAIPGDEQYF. The CDR3 coding sequence is TGCAGGGCCATACCAGGGGACGAGCAGTACTTC. This chain connects TRBV20-1 to TRBJ2-5, with D maybe TRBD1 (6 bases). The J call may be in error: the DNA end matches TRBJ2-7 better. CDR3 size: 11 residues. Germline V CDR1 and CDR2: DFQATT, SNEGSKA (reference sequence).

The V gene is TRBV28, the J gene TRBJ2-4; unclear D gene. The DNA end lines up better with TRBJ2-7; the J call may be wrong. Looked up from germline, CDR1 is MDHEN and CDR2 is SYDVKM. This CDR3 spans 13 amino acids. In DNA form, the CDR3 reads TGTGCCAGCAGCTGGAGCGCCAGCTACGAGCAGTACTTC. Its protein is CASSWSASYEQYF.

V gene TRBV20-1 combines with J gene TRBJ2-1, with 9 bases aligning to TRBD2. This CDR3 region has 16 residues. Germline values: CDR1 DFQATT, CDR2 SNEGSKA (reference sequence). Trimming at V came to 3 bases and at J to 4 bases, leaving 10 bases not matched to a gene. The CDR3 sequence is CSASFFSGGPYNEQFF. CDR3 in DNA: TGCAGTGCTAGTTTTTTCAGCGGGGGGCCGTACAATGAGCAGTTCTTC.

In the case of this clonotype: One end of the junction does not line up with germline, which may come from a read error. The chain combines TRBV7-2 with TRBJ1-2; D gene uncertain. This CDR3 comprises 13 residues. Germline V lookup: CDR1 SGHTA, CDR2 FQGNSA. The CDR3 loop is CAGSLEGVGGYTF. The DNA for the CDR3 is TGTGCCGGCAGCTTAGAGGGCGTGGGGGGCTACACCTTC.

The chain is built from TRBV4-3 and TRBJ1-4; a weak D match, TRBD1 (5 bases). The CDR3 has 16 residues. Looked up from germline, CDR1 is LGHNA and CDR2 is YSLEER. V gave up 5 bases and J gave up 3 bases, with 16 bases separating them. The CDR3 nucleotides read TGCGCCAGCAGCAGACGACCGGGGGTGGCTAATGAAAAACTGTTTTTT. Translated: CASSRRPGVANEKLFF.

This clonotype appeared a few times. V is TRBV15 and J is TRBJ2-5, with a weak D call TRBD1 (6 bases). The CDR3 has 13 amino acids. Germline CDR1 and CDR2: LNHNV and YYDKDF (reference sequence). V was cut by 3 bases and J by 2 bases, with 7 bases left in between. The CDR3 is CATSSQGQETQYF. CDR3 DNA: TGTGCCACCAGCAGCCAGGGGCAAGAGACCCAGTACTTC. The entire variable domain, with the rest obtained from reference TRBV15 and TRBJ2-5, is as follows: DAMVIQNPRYQVTQFGKPVTLSCSQTLNHNVMYWYQQKSSQAPKLLFHYYDKDFNNEADTPDNFQSRRPNTSFCFLDIRSPGLGDTAMYLCATSSQGQETQYFGPGTRLLVL.

The sample holds a few counts of this clonotype. The V and J genes are TRBV12-3 or TRBV12-4 and TRBJ1-2, with D uncertain. This CDR3 comprises 12 residues. Trimming cost V 6 bases and J 3 bases, with 8 bases left between them. The CDR3 region is CASRLGDYGYTF. DNA for the CDR3: TGTGCCAGCAGGCTCGGGGACTATGGCTACACCTTC.

The chain carries TRBV5-1 and TRBJ1-2; 10 bases align to TRBD1. From germline, CDR1 is SGHRS and CDR2 YFSETQ. The ends lost 4 bases at V and 8 bases at J; junction bases unmatched: 8. The CDR3 contains 14 residues. CDR3 sequence: CASSGTTGGYGYTF. The CDR3 nucleotides read TGCGCCAGCAGCGGAACGACAGGGGGCTACGGCTACACCTTC. Based on the CDR3 plus reference TRBV5-1 and TRBJ1-2, the full variable domain is KAGVTQTPRYLIKTRGQQVTLSCSPISGHRSVSWYQQTPGQGLQFLFEYFSETQRNKGNFPGRFSGRQFSNSRSEMNVSTLELGDSALYLCASSGTTGGYGYTFGSGTRLTVV.